This T cell receptor (beta chain) was captured by sequencing in a study of fetal regulatory T cell absence and autoimmunity. Per germline, CDR1 GTSNPN and CDR2 SVGIG (reference sequence). V gave up 0 bases and J gave up 1 base; unmatched junction bases: 10. There are 19 residues in the CDR3. The assay was immunoSEQ multiplex PCR, and TCRdb's table has in-frame clones only and misses some. The table has 95,000 or so clones, more than 70% seen once; the top ten hold approximately 1.9%. General study results and limits: In IPEX, the enrichment was taken to support antigen-driven autoimmunity before birth. Pancreas TCRs were oligoclonally enriched versus cord blood, some clones over 95-fold.

About this clone: The antigen remains unidentified.

The chain couples TRBV30 to TRBJ1-3; 12 bases align to TRBD1. This TCR was sampled from a male donor with IPEX syndrome. The sample consisted of pancreas tissue. The CDR3 loop reads CAWSVKGGTGGDSGNTIYF. CDR3 sequence (DNA): TGTGCCTGGAGTGTAAAGGGCGGGACAGGGGGCGATTCTGGAAACACCATATATTTT. Based on the CDR3 plus reference TRBV30 and TRBJ1-3, the full variable domain is SQTIHQWPATLVQPVGSPLSLECTVEGTSNPNLYWYRQAAGRGLQLLFYSVGIGQISSEVPQNLSASRPQDRQFILSSKKLLLSDSGFYLCAWSVKGGTGGDSGNTIYFGEGSWLTVV.